The clone carrying this T cell receptor beta chain has a handful of counts. Antigen unknown. This record belongs to a study of T-cell memory formation after mild COVID-19. A single record per CDR3 protein comes from TCRdb applying MiXCR to the 5' RACE reads. The top ten hold under 2.5% of the sample, which has about 180,000 distinct CDR3 sequences, 16% seen once. This CDR3 region has 15 residues. V lost 6 bases, J lost 1 base, and 5 bases stayed unmatched. Looked up from germline, CDR1 is MNHNY and CDR2 is SVGAGI (reference sequence). Notes on the study in general: Some SARS-CoV-2-responding clones were already detected in memory before infection.

The source of this sequence is an adult woman who had mild COVID-19 (a few samples of this study predate the infection). Cell type and time point are not known. Sequenced input: PBMCs or a T cell subset sorted from them (not recorded which). The chain joins TRBV6-6 to TRBJ2-5; 10 bases line up with TRBD2. The CDR3 DNA follows: TGTGCCAGCAGACCTAGCGGGGGCCCCCAAGAGACCCAGTACTTC. Translation: CASRPSGGPQETQYF.